The clone carrying this T cell receptor (beta chain) was counted a single time. The sample originates from a study of blood T cell repertoires in COVID-19. About the study: The United States, Italy and Spain were the sources of the acute and convalescent COVID-19 samples.

Original analysis: For nucleated cells, counts were estimated from reference gene primer amplification. Sequenced by immunoSEQ multiplex PCR; TCRdb stores in-frame clones only, minus some. D and trimming come from the DNA, and the V and J calls and clone size come from that table. The sample has some 130,000 clones, about 72% seen once; the top ten hold 1.5% to 2%. Trimming left V 3 bases short and J 2 bases short, with 11 bases between. CDR1 DFQATT and CDR2 SNEGSKA come from the germline V gene (reference sequence). The CDR3 is 14 residues long. Sequenced material: peripheral blood. The chain employs TRBV20-1 and TRBJ2-1; D is possibly TRBD1 (7 bases). This TCR was sampled from a woman between 70 and 85 years old with acute or convalescent COVID-19. CDR3 in amino acids: CSASAGQPYNEQFF. The CDR3 DNA follows: TGCAGTGCTAGTGCGGGACAGCCCTACAATGAGCAGTTCTTC.